The sequence of this T cell receptor beta chain was determined in a study of vaccination effects on CD4 cells after COVID-19 (dated by TCRdb to 2022 to 2024). About the study as a whole: Two doses of either the BNT162b2 or the mRNA-1273 mRNA SARS-CoV-2 vaccine were administered to participants. SARS-CoV-2 spike-specific CD4+ TCR repertoires were compared before and after mRNA vaccination in COVID-19 convalescent patients and in infection-naive vaccine recipients. A total of some eleven COVID-19 convalescent patients and several SARS-CoV-2-naive healthy vaccine recipients were included in the full study. Cultures from other donors in the study were sequenced with the Oncomine TCR Beta short-read assay on an Illumina iSeq 100. Summary of the overall study and its limitations: In healthy vaccine recipients, vaccine-induced clones were almost all SARS-CoV-2 mono-reactive, with only 1 of 255 being cross-reactive with common cold coronaviruses. Limitations of the study were the small number of convalescent patients and the absence of early post-infection timepoints. Both infection-induced and vaccine-induced clones contracted markedly at late post-vaccination timepoints, which is consistent with waning T cell responses.

In the ViraFEST assay, PBMC were stimulated with viral peptide pools, and antigen-specific CD4+ T cell clonotypes were then identified by expansion using TCR sequencing. After less than 13 days of culture, CD4+ T cells were isolated with the EasySep CD4+ T cell isolation kit. None of the healthy vaccine recipients had a prior SARS-CoV-2 infection, which was confirmed by nucleocapsid antibody tests that came back negative both before and after vaccination. Fewer than 2.5 million PBMC per well were cultured in IMDM with about 5% human AB serum, 7.5 to 10 IU/ml IL-2 and gentamicin, plus 10 ug/ml peptides. On days 3 and 7, half of the culture medium was replaced with fresh IL-2-containing medium. Unless noted otherwise, every peptide stimulation condition was grown in triplicate wells. PBMC were separated from whole blood using Ficoll-Paque Plus gradient centrifugation and were then either cryopreserved at -140C or used fresh. The spike proteins of SARS-CoV-2 and of the common cold coronaviruses HCoV-NL63, HCoV-OC43 and HCoV-229E were spanned by overlapping peptide pools. The QIAamp micro DNA kit was used to extract genomic DNA from the cultured CD4+ T cells.

Via the germline V gene (reference sequence), CDR1 is GTSNPN and CDR2 SVGIG. From cysteine to phenylalanine, the CDR3 is 15 amino acids long. CDR3 DNA only is kept here, 45 bases in frame from base 1. V and J lose 0 bases and 10 bases, and a span of 19 bases separates them. Concerning this clone: No antigen is known for it. No much larger clone is present one base from it, and per-base qualities are unavailable.

Libraries were made using the immunoSEQ multiplex PCR assay. TCR beta CDR3 sequencing was performed on DNA from the cultured, isolated CD4+ T cells. The paper's processing steps were these. Non-productive TCR sequences were discarded, and reads were trimmed to the CDR3 region, with only CDR3s of 7 or more amino acids retained. Antigen-specific clonotypes were identified using the MANAFEST web app by comparison of expansion in peptide wells against reference cultures. To count as positive, a clone had to show expansion at FDR<0.05 compared with the reference and with all other wells, an odds ratio above 5, and a frequency above 0.1% in two replicate wells. A clonotype was defined as cross-reactive if the clonotype was significantly expanded both in SARS-CoV-2 spike wells and in at least one common cold coronavirus spike condition. CDR3 similarity was assessed by Levenshtein distance using the stringdist R package, and unrooted trees were constructed with ape in R 3.6.1. TCRdb took this table from immuneACCESS and kept in-frame rearrangements with V and J called. Such tables lack part of the clones; where checked against another copy, unresolved V genes explain under half of the gap, and the rest is unexplained. V, J and clone size reflect that table, while D and trimming were determined from the DNA. Within this sample are 55,000 to 80,000 clones, with 80% of them counted one time only. 10% to 15% of the sample rests with the top ten.

The receptor chain draws on TRBV30 and TRBJ2-1, and perhaps TRBD1 as D gene, on 5 matching bases. This sample comprised CD4+ T cells from PBMCs cultured with SARS-CoV-2 spike peptides, obtained before COVID-19 vaccination. The cell subset or site label of this sample denotes: SARS-CoV-2 spike overlapping peptide pool stimulation. The receptor was isolated from a human donor who received a COVID-19 vaccine. The encoded CDR3 is CAWSVQQGPLGEQFF. The DNA is as follows: TGTGCCTGGAGTGTACAGCAGGGCCCCTTGGGAGAGCAGTTCTTC.